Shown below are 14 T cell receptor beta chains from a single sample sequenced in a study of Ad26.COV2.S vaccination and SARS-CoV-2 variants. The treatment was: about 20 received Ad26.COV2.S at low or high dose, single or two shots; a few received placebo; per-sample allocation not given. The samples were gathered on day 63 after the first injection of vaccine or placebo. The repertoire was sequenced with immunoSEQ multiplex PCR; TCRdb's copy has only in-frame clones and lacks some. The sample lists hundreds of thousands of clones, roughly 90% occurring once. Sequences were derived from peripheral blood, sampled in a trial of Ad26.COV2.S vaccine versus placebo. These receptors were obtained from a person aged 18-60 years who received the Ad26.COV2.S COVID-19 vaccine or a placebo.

Written as DNA, the CDR3 is TGTGCCAGCAGTTCCGCCCACCCGGGACAGGGTGTCTATGGCTACACCTTC. Residues: CASSSAHPGQGVYGYTF. The rearrangement links TRBV28 to TRBJ1-2; 9 nucleotides agree with TRBD1. CDR3 length equals 17 residues. After removal of 4 bases from V and 4 bases from J, the junction contained 13 bases not matched to a gene. Germline assignment: CDR1 MDHEN and CDR2 SYDVKM.

The DNA for the CDR3 is TGTGCCAGCAGCAGGGGAGTAAGGTCGACTTCTGAAAAACTGTTTTTT. Translated: CASSRGVRSTSEKLFF. The chain has TRBV27 and TRBJ1-4; TRBD1 is a possible D gene (6 bases). The V gene's germline CDR1 is MNHEY and CDR2 SMNVEV (reference sequence). V was cut by 6 bases and J by 7 bases, with 21 bases left in between. This CDR3 region has 16 residues.

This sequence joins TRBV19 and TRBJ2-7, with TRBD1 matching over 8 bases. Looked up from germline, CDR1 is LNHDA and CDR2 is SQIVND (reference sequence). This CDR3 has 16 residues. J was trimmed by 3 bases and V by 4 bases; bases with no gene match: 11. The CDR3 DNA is TGTGCCAGTAGTACACTGCCCGGGACAGGTAACTACGAGCAGTACTTC. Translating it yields CASSTLPGTGNYEQYF.

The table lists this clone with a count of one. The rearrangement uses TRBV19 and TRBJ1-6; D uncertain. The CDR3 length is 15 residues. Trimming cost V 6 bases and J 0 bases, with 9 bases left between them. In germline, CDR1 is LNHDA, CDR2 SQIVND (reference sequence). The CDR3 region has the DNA TGTGCCAGTAGCTGGTCCAGCTCCTATAATTCACCCCTCCACTTT. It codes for CASSWSSSYNSPLHF.

CDR3 loop: CSVRDRAYGYTF. The CDR3 DNA is TGCAGCGTTCGGGACAGGGCCTATGGCTACACCTTC. The rearrangement uses TRBV29-1 and TRBJ1-2, with 9 bases aligning to TRBD1. CDR1 is SQVTM and CDR2 is ANQGSEA in the germline V gene. V lost 5 bases to trimming and J lost 4 bases; unmatched junction nucleotides: 2. The CDR3 sequence is 12 residues long.

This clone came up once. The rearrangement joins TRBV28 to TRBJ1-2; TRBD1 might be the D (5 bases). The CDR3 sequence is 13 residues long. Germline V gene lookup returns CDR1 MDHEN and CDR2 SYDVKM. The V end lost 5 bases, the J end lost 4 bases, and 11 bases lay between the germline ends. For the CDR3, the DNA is TGTGCCAGCAGTCCCGGGACGGTCTATGGCTACACCTTC. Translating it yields CASSPGTVYGYTF.

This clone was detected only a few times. The CDR3 is CASSLTLGDSPLHF. The CDR3 coding sequence is TGTGCCAGCAGCTTAACCCTGGGGGACTCACCCCTCCACTTT. The genes are TRBV7-3 and TRBJ1-6; tentatively, D is TRBD1 (5 bases). The CDR3 consists of 14 residues. The V end lost 0 bases, the J end lost 10 bases, and 10 bases lay between the germline ends. Germline V gene data show CDR1 as SGHTA and CDR2 as FQGTGA.

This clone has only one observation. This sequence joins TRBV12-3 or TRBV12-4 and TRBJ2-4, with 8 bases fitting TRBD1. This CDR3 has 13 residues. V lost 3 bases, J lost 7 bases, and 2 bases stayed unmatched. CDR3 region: CASSLNRGNIQYF. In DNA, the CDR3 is TGTGCCAGCAGTTTGAACAGGGGGAACATTCAGTACTTC.

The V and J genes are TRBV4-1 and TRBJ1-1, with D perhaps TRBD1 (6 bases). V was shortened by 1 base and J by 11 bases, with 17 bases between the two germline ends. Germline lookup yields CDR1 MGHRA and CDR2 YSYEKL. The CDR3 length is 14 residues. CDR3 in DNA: TGCGCCAGCAGCCAAGGAAACAGGGCCCGGGCTGCTTTCTTT. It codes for CASSQGNRARAAFF.

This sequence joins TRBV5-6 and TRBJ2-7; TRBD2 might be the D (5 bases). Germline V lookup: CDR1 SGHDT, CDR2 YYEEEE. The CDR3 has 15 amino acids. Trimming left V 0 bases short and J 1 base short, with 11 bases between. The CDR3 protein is CASSLVGRGSYEQYF. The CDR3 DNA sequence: TGTGCCAGCAGCTTGGTGGGGAGAGGATCCTACGAGCAGTACTTC.

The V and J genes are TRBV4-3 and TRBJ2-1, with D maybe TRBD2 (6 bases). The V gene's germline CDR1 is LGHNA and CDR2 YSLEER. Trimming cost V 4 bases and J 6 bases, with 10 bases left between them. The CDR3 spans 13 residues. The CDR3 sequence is CASSREEGNEQFF. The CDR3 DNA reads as TGCGCCAGCAGCCGTGAGGAGGGCAATGAGCAGTTCTTC.

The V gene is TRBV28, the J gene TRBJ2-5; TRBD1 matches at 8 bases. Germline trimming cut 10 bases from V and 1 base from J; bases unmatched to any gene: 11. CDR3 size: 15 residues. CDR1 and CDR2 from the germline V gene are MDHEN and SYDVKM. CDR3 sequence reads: CATEPGGGLQETQYF. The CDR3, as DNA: TGTGCCACAGAGCCAGGGGGCGGCCTCCAAGAGACCCAGTACTTC.

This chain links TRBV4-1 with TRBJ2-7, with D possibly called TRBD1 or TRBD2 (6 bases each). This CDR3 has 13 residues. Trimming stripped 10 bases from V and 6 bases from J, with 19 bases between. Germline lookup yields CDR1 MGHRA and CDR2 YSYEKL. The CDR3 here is CATGAVLIGEQYF. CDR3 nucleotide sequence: TGCGCCACGGGGGCGGTTCTGATCGGCGAGCAGTACTTC.

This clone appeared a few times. DNA of the CDR3: TGTGCCAGCAGTTACCGAGGACTAGCGGGAGGAAAAAGGACGGATACGCAGTATTTT. Amino acids: CASSYRGLAGGKRTDTQYF. The J gene is TRBJ2-3, the V gene TRBV6-2 or TRBV6-3; TRBD2 agrees at 14 bases. Germline V lookup: CDR1 MNHEY, CDR2 SVGEGT. J lost 6 bases, V lost 2 bases, and 13 bases had no gene match. This CDR3 region has 19 residues.